These 23 T cell receptor beta chains were all obtained from the same sample, sequenced in a study of blood T cell repertoires in COVID-19. Profiled with immunoSEQ multiplex PCR; TCRdb holds only in-frame clones, not every one. The sample has roughly 250,000 clones, 75% to 90% seen once. The source material was peripheral blood. The receptors originated from a man under 40 with acute or convalescent COVID-19.

CDR3 coding DNA: TGTGCCAGCAAGGGACACGCGAACACCGGGGAGCTGTTTTTT. The encoded protein is CASKGHANTGELFF. The chain employs TRBV28 and TRBJ2-2; TRBD1 might be the D (6 bases). Trimming pared 7 bases from V and 0 bases from J, leaving 9 bases between. This CDR3 is built from 14 residues. CDR1 and CDR2 from the germline V gene are MDHEN and SYDVKM. The full variable domain, completed using reference TRBV28 and TRBJ2-2, is DVKVTQSSRYLVKRTGEKVFLECVQDMDHENMFWYRQDPGLGLRLIYFSYDVKMKEKGDIPEGYSVSREKKERFSLILESASTNQTSMYLCASKGHANTGELFFGEGSRLTVL.

This rearrangement joins TRBV7-9 to TRBJ1-4; 7 bases agree with TRBD1. The V gene's germline CDR1 is SEHNR and CDR2 FQNEAQ (reference sequence). The CDR3 extends over 14 amino acids. Trimming cost V 5 bases and J 6 bases; bases outside gene matches: 6. As DNA, the CDR3 is TGTGCCAGCAGCCTCAGGGGGAGCGATGAAAAACTGTTTTTT. Translated, it gives CASSLRGSDEKLFF.

V usage is TRBV6-5 and J usage is TRBJ1-2; D is uncertain. This CDR3 contains 15 residues. Deletions cut 2 bases from V and 0 bases from J, with 10 bases between. From germline, CDR1 is MNHEY and CDR2 SVGAGI. The CDR3 coding sequence is TGTGCCAGCAGTTACAGCGGTCTCTCTAACTATGGCTACACCTTC. Its protein is CASSYSGLSNYGYTF.

V gene TRBV2 combines with J gene TRBJ2-1, with D perhaps TRBD2 (6 bases). The CDR3 contains 15 residues. From germline, CDR1 is SNHLY and CDR2 FYNNEI. V lost 6 bases, J lost 7 bases, and 19 bases lay in between. CDR3 protein: CASRLPGLSSNEQFF. The CDR3 DNA follows: TGTGCCAGCAGGCTCCCGGGACTCTCCTCGAATGAGCAGTTCTTC. Variable domain in full (rest from reference TRBV2 and TRBJ2-1): EPEVTQTPSHQVTQMGQEVILRCVPISNHLYFYWYRQILGQKVEFLVSFYNNEISEKSEIFDDQFSVERPDGSNFTLKIRSTKLEDSAMYFCASRLPGLSSNEQFFGPGTRLTVL.

The J gene is TRBJ1-1, the V gene TRBV19; TRBD1 aligns across 8 bases. The CDR3 extends over 12 amino acids. V lost 6 bases to trimming and J lost 5 bases; unmatched junction nucleotides: 2. Germline V gene data show CDR1 as LNHDA and CDR2 as SQIVND (reference sequence). CDR3 DNA: TGTGCCAGTAGACAGGGGGTTACTGAAGCTTTCTTT. This sequence encodes CASRQGVTEAFF.

The rearrangement links TRBV7-6 to TRBJ2-3, with TRBD2 matching 11 bases. This CDR3 contains 18 residues. Germline V gene sequence: CDR1 SGHVS, CDR2 FNYEAQ. The V and J ends lost 4 bases and 0 bases, in that order; junction bases with no gene match: 9. The CDR3 reads CASSSLAGGGPSTDTQYF. The CDR3 DNA is TGTGCCAGCAGCTCTTTAGCGGGAGGGGGCCCTAGCACAGATACGCAGTATTTT.

V usage is TRBV7-2 and J usage is TRBJ1-5; D is possibly TRBD1 (6 bases). Trimming stripped 3 bases from V and 4 bases from J, with 10 bases between. Germline V gene data show CDR1 as SGHTA and CDR2 as FQGNSA. This CDR3 has 14 residues. This chain's CDR3 is CASSLMTGNQPQHF. The CDR3 DNA is TGTGCCAGCAGCTTGATGACAGGAAATCAGCCCCAGCATTTT.

This chain uses TRBV5-1 with TRBJ2-1; 9 bases are a match to TRBD2. V lost 0 bases to trimming and J lost 5 bases; unmatched junction nucleotides: 6. The germline V gene has CDR1 SGHRS and CDR2 YFSETQ. This CDR3 is 16 amino acids long. The DNA of the CDR3 is TGCGCCAGCAGCTTGGTAGGACTAGCGTCGAACAATGAGCAGTTCTTC. It codes for CASSLVGLASNNEQFF. Together with reference TRBV5-1 and TRBJ2-1, the CDR3 gives the full variable domain: KAGVTQTPRYLIKTRGQQVTLSCSPISGHRSVSWYQQTPGQGLQFLFEYFSETQRNKGNFPGRFSGRQFSNSRSEMNVSTLELGDSALYLCASSLVGLASNNEQFFGPGTRLTVL.

This chain uses TRBV28 with TRBJ1-3, with a tentative D call TRBD1 (6 bases). Germline CDR1 and CDR2: MDHEN and SYDVKM. The CDR3 sequence is 14 residues long. V was cut by 5 bases and J by 0 bases, with 8 bases left in between. The CDR3 nucleotides read TGTGCCAGCAGTACAGGGAGCTCTGGAAACACCATATATTTT. Its translation is CASSTGSSGNTIYF.

The chain carries TRBV2 and TRBJ2-5, with D possibly matching TRBD2 (5 bases). In germline, CDR1 is SNHLY, CDR2 FYNNEI. Trimming stripped 6 bases from V and 0 bases from J, with 8 bases between. CDR3 length: 13 amino acids. The CDR3 region has the DNA TGTGCCAGCAGGTGGGAGTACCAAGAGACCCAGTACTTC. Translation gives CASRWEYQETQYF. The entire variable domain, with the rest obtained from reference TRBV2 and TRBJ2-5, is as follows: EPEVTQTPSHQVTQMGQEVILRCVPISNHLYFYWYRQILGQKVEFLVSFYNNEISEKSEIFDDQFSVERPDGSNFTLKIRSTKLEDSAMYFCASRWEYQETQYFGPGTRLLVL.

With respect to this clone: The junction departs from the called germline gene at one end, perhaps through a read error. The J gene is TRBJ1-3, the V gene TRBV12-3 or TRBV12-4; possibly TRBD1 for D (5 bases). The CDR3 runs 11 residues. DNA of the CDR3: TGTGCCAGCACCTTCGGGCGGCAGGGATTCTTT. It specifies CASTFGRQGFF.

This clone was found once. A read error may account for a junction end that differs from germline. The chain has TRBV15 and TRBJ1-5; no reliable D call. Germline lookup yields CDR1 LNHNV and CDR2 YYDKDF (reference sequence). The CDR3 has 12 residues. For the CDR3, the DNA is TGTGCCACCAGCAGAGTAGGCAGTCGGGTAGATTTT. It yields the protein CATSRVGSRVDF.

V and J are TRBV6-2 or TRBV6-3 and TRBJ1-2; TRBD1 matches at 8 bases. J was trimmed by 5 bases and V by 5 bases; bases with no gene match: 7. CDR3 length: 14 amino acids. CDR1 is MNHEY and CDR2 is SVGEGT in the germline V gene. The CDR3 region has the DNA TGTGCCAGCAGTCAGAGGACAGGGTTTTATGGCTACACCTTC. Its protein product is CASSQRTGFYGYTF.

The rearrangement uses TRBV4-2 and TRBJ1-2; 7 bases fit TRBD1. Trimming at V came to 1 base and at J to 6 bases, leaving 8 bases not matched to a gene. CDR1 is LGHNA and CDR2 is YNFKEQ in the germline V gene. This CDR3 region has 15 residues. The CDR3, as DNA: TGTGCCAGCAGCCAAGCCGGTGACAGGGTAGATGGCTACACCTTC. It translates to CASSQAGDRVDGYTF.

The chain combines TRBV2 with TRBJ2-1; 8 positions match TRBD1. Germline V gives CDR1 SNHLY, CDR2 FYNNEI. The CDR3 has 15 residues. Trimming took 1 base from V and 12 from J; bases not matched to a gene: 11. The CDR3 DNA follows: TGTGCCAGCAGTGAAGTATATGGGACAGGAGGGGTGCAGTTCTTC. Its translation is CASSEVYGTGGVQFF.

This rearrangement joins TRBV5-1 to TRBJ1-2; D gene unclear. Per the germline V gene, CDR1 is SGHRS and CDR2 is YFSETQ. V shed 2 bases and J shed 8 bases, with 19 bases lying between them. This CDR3 contains 15 residues. Written as DNA, the CDR3 is TGCGCCAGCAGCTTATTTCAGGATCCAAGAAGGGGCTACACCTTC. This gives the protein CASSLFQDPRRGYTF.

The rearrangement uses TRBV4-2 and TRBJ2-2; 13 nucleotides line up with TRBD2. V was clipped by 4 bases and J by 5 bases; unmatched bases: 7. From germline, CDR1 is LGHNA and CDR2 YNFKEQ. The CDR3 consists of 17 residues. The CDR3 DNA is TGTGCCAGCAGCCTATTACTAGCGGGAGGGGATACCGGGGAGCTGTTTTTT. It yields the protein CASSLLLAGGDTGELFF.

The CDR3 region is CASVRGNYGYTF. DNA for the CDR3: TGTGCCAGCGTCAGGGGTAACTATGGCTACACCTTC. V is TRBV28 and J is TRBJ1-2; weak D call: TRBD1 (6 bases). V was pared by 8 bases and J by 1 base, with 8 bases between. Per the germline V gene, CDR1 is MDHEN and CDR2 is SYDVKM. There are 12 residues in the CDR3.

The V call is TRBV4-1, the J call TRBJ2-3; 8 bases match TRBD2. Unmatched junction bases numbered 7, after V lost 0 bases and J lost 2 bases. CDR3 length: 17 amino acids. Germline V gene sequence: CDR1 MGHRA, CDR2 YSYEKL. CDR3 in amino acids: CASSQEAGGGPTDTQYF. The CDR3 DNA reads as TGCGCCAGCAGCCAAGAGGCTGGCGGGGGGCCCACAGATACGCAGTATTTT.

The rearrangement joins TRBV30 to TRBJ2-5, with D possibly being TRBD2 (5 bases). CDR3 length equals 15 residues. V was cut by 1 base and J by 5 bases, with 17 bases left in between. The germline V gene encodes CDR1 GTSNPN and CDR2 SVGIG (reference sequence). CDR3 nucleotides: TGTGCCTGGAGTGACGAACCGGGATCGGCGGAGACCCAGTACTTC. This codes for CAWSDEPGSAETQYF. The full variable domain, with the rest looked up from reference TRBV30 and TRBJ2-5, is SQTIHQWPATLVQPVGSPLSLECTVEGTSNPNLYWYRQAAGRGLQLLFYSVGIGQISSEVPQNLSASRPQDRQFILSSKKLLLSDSGFYLCAWSDEPGSAETQYFGPGTRLLVL.

The chain joins TRBV28 to TRBJ2-7, with D perhaps TRBD2 (6 bases). The V gene's germline CDR1 is MDHEN and CDR2 SYDVKM. The CDR3 length is 15 residues. Between the trimmed V and J ends, which lost 7 bases and 3 bases, there was a span of 19 bases. The CDR3 sequence: CASNGRGSPYYEQYF. The CDR3 DNA sequence: TGTGCCAGCAACGGGCGGGGTAGCCCGTACTACGAGCAGTACTTC.

The V call is TRBV11-2, the J call TRBJ2-1; D is perhaps TRBD1 (5 bases). The CDR3 totals 13 residues. Germline CDR1 and CDR2: SGHAT and FQNNGV. Trimming took 5 bases from V and 8 from J, leaving 13 bases between them. Here the CDR3 DNA reads TGTGCCAGCAGCCTCCGGCCCAGGGATGAGCAGTTCTTC. Its protein is CASSLRPRDEQFF.

The chain employs TRBV9 and TRBJ2-1; a possible D gene is TRBD2 (5 bases). The V and J ends lost 0 bases and 0 bases respectively, with 7 bases between them. Germline lookup yields CDR1 SGDLS and CDR2 YYNGEE. The CDR3 runs 15 residues. The CDR3 loop reads CASSVGEGSYNEQFF. CDR3 in DNA: TGTGCCAGCAGCGTAGGAGAGGGCTCCTACAATGAGCAGTTCTTC.